The 25 T cell receptor beta chains reported below all come from one sample, sequenced in a study of cytomegalovirus exposure and HLA in healthy donors (dated by TCRdb to 2017 to 2019). The library was made by the immunoSEQ multiplex PCR assay. TCRdb holds this immuneACCESS table with in-frame rearrangements only. Some clones are missing; in checked studies, unresolved V genes explain under half, and the rest has no known cause. Present in this sample are under 150,000 clones, approximately 90% of which were seen just once. 1.5% to 2% of the sample comes from the top ten. The sequenced sample was PBMCs. These receptors came from a woman under 30 in good health and CMV-seronegative.

CDR3 nucleotides: TGTGCCAGCAGCCAAGTTAGCGGGAGTACAGATACGCAGTATTTT. It encodes CASSQVSGSTDTQYF. The chain carries TRBV4-2 and TRBJ2-3; TRBD2 matches 9 bases. The CDR3 has 15 residues. Germline CDR1 LGHNA, CDR2 YNFKEQ. The trim removed 1 base at V and 3 bases at J, leaving 2 bases unmatched.

The chain couples TRBV7-9 to TRBJ1-6; TRBD1 aligns across 7 bases. This CDR3 comprises 14 residues. After removal of 5 bases from V and 9 bases from J, the junction contained 7 bases not matched to a gene. Per the germline V gene, CDR1 is SEHNR and CDR2 is FQNEAQ (reference sequence). In DNA form, the CDR3 reads TGTGCCAGCAGCGCCAAGACAGGGTCTTCACCCCTCCACTTT. Its translation is CASSAKTGSSPLHF.

The V and J genes are TRBV6-1 and TRBJ2-4; TRBD1 matches 11 bases. V lost 2 bases and J lost 8; bases outside the gene matches: 2. CDR1 MNHNS and CDR2 SASEGT come from the germline V gene. The CDR3 consists of 14 residues. For the CDR3, the DNA is TGTGCCAGCAGTGAACGGGGACAGGGGGACATTCAGTACTTC. This codes for CASSERGQGDIQYF.

The chain combines TRBV5-1 with TRBJ2-7, with 7 bases identical to TRBD2. The CDR3 contains 16 residues. V gave up 4 bases and J gave up 1 base; unmatched junction bases: 11. Per germline, CDR1 SGHRS and CDR2 YFSETQ. The CDR3, as DNA: TGCGCCAGCAGCCGAGGCCTACCGGGACTATCCTACGAGCAGTACTTC. Amino acid sequence: CASSRGLPGLSYEQYF.

The CDR3 is CASMMITPYQPQHF. The CDR3 DNA is TGTGCCAGTATGATGATTACACCTTATCAGCCCCAGCATTTT. The chain employs TRBV19 and TRBJ1-5, with D uncertain. The germline V and J ends were trimmed by 7 bases and 5 bases, with 15 bases remaining between them. The germline V gene encodes CDR1 LNHDA and CDR2 SQIVND (reference sequence). The CDR3 has 14 amino acids.

V is TRBV7-2 and J is TRBJ2-3; TRBD2 might be the D (5 bases). The V end was cut by 8 bases, the J end by 6 bases, with 9 bases between. Germline CDR1 and CDR2: SGHTA and FQGNSA. The CDR3 length is 11 residues. For the CDR3, the DNA is TGTGCCAGCGGACTTAGGGATACGCAGTATTTT. It translates to CASGLRDTQYF.

The CDR3 sequence is CASSVRQANTGELFF. The CDR3 DNA sequence: TGTGCCAGCAGCGTACGCCAGGCGAACACCGGGGAGCTGTTTTTT. The genes are TRBV9 and TRBJ2-2, with D unclear. The V gene's germline CDR1 is SGDLS and CDR2 YYNGEE. Trimming shortened V by 1 base and J by 0 bases, and 7 bases separated the two germline ends. The CDR3 is 15 amino acids.

This clone was picked up one time. The rearrangement links TRBV2 to TRBJ1-5, with 8 bases lining up with TRBD1. Unmatched junction bases numbered 7, after V lost 4 bases and J lost 2 bases. The germline V gene has CDR1 SNHLY and CDR2 FYNNEI. The CDR3 sequence is 16 residues long. The CDR3 region is CASSGPGGAGNQPQHF. In DNA form, the CDR3 reads TGTGCCAGCAGTGGCCCAGGGGGCGCGGGCAATCAGCCCCAGCATTTT.

The table lists this clone with a count of one. The chain joins TRBV4-1 to TRBJ2-7; 7 bases are a match to TRBD2. CDR1 and CDR2 from the germline V gene are MGHRA and YSYEKL. The CDR3 has 17 residues. V lost 2 bases and J lost 3; bases outside the gene matches: 13. CDR3 coding DNA: TGCGCCAGCAGCCAACACACCACCGGACTAGGTATCTACGAGCAGTACTTC. Its translation: CASSQHTTGLGIYEQYF.

The rearrangement joins TRBV18 to TRBJ2-4; D not resolved. Looked up from germline, CDR1 is KGHSH and CDR2 is LQKENI. The germline V and J ends were trimmed by 2 bases and 0 bases, with 11 bases remaining between them. The CDR3 runs 16 residues. The CDR3 nucleotides read TGTGCCAGCTCACCAGCAGGCACCCTAGCCAAAAACATTCAGTACTTC. Protein: CASSPAGTLAKNIQYF.

The rearrangement uses TRBV4-1 and TRBJ2-7; a possible D gene is TRBD1 (6 bases). The CDR3 covers 14 residues. V dropped 0 bases and J dropped 2 bases, with 8 bases sitting between them. Germline V lookup: CDR1 MGHRA, CDR2 YSYEKL. The CDR3 loop is CASSQDRGPYEQYF. The CDR3 DNA reads as TGCGCCAGCAGCCAAGACAGGGGACCCTACGAGCAGTACTTC.

The rearrangement joins TRBV6-5 to TRBJ2-5, with 9 bases aligning to TRBD2. V was clipped by 4 bases and J by 4 bases; unmatched bases: 4. The germline CDR1 and CDR2 sequences are MNHEY and SVGAGI. CDR3 length: 14 amino acids. The CDR3 DNA reads TGTGCCAGCAGTTTTCTTAGCGGGGGAGAGACCCAGTACTTC. Translation: CASSFLSGGETQYF.

The chain employs TRBV7-9 and TRBJ2-7; tentatively, D is TRBD1 (6 bases). Trimming stripped 4 bases from V and 2 bases from J, with 12 bases between. Germline CDR1 is SEHNR and CDR2 is FQNEAQ (reference sequence). The CDR3 has 14 residues. In nucleotides, the CDR3 is TGTGCCAGCAGCTCGGACAGCCCTCCCTACGAGCAGTACTTC. Its protein is CASSSDSPPYEQYF.

V and J are TRBV7-2 and TRBJ1-5, with a weak D call TRBD1 (5 bases). Trimming took 1 base from V and 5 from J, leaving 6 bases between them. The germline V gene encodes CDR1 SGHTA and CDR2 FQGNSA. The CDR3 has 13 residues. The CDR3 sequence: CASSLGGDQPQHF. The CDR3 nucleotides are TGTGCCAGCAGCTTAGGGGGGGATCAGCCCCAGCATTTT.

V usage is TRBV5-1 and J usage is TRBJ1-1; D unresolved. V lost 0 bases, J lost 10 bases, and 7 bases lay in between. Germline V gene lookup returns CDR1 SGHRS and CDR2 YFSETQ. This CDR3 contains 11 residues. The CDR3 is CASSLGGRAFF. The CDR3 nucleotides are TGCGCCAGCAGCTTGGGCGGTAGAGCTTTCTTT.

This chain joins TRBV30 and TRBJ2-7; D is possibly TRBD1 (6 bases). Germline V gives CDR1 GTSNPN, CDR2 SVGIG (reference sequence). CDR3 size: 17 residues. Trimming removed 1 base at V and 5 bases at J, with 24 bases between. CDR3 sequence (DNA): TGTGCCTGGAGTGACCCAACCTGGACAGAAGATATTAACGAGCAGTACTTC. Its translation is CAWSDPTWTEDINEQYF.

The chain carries TRBV15 and TRBJ2-6; D unclear. Per germline, CDR1 LNHNV and CDR2 YYDKDF (reference sequence). V lost 0 bases and J lost 2, with 5 bases in between. The CDR3 is 15 residues long. The CDR3 DNA reads TGTGCCACCAGCAGAGACGGAGCTGGGGCCAACGTCCTGACTTTC. It encodes CATSRDGAGANVLTF. Combining the CDR3 with reference TRBV15 and TRBJ2-6 gives the whole variable domain DAMVIQNPRYQVTQFGKPVTLSCSQTLNHNVMYWYQQKSSQAPKLLFHYYDKDFNNEADTPDNFQSRRPNTSFCFLDIRSPGLGDTAMYLCATSRDGAGANVLTFGAGSRLTVL.

The chain's CDR3 is CASRRTVGANTEAFF. The CDR3 region has the DNA TGTGCCAGCCGTAGGACCGTGGGAGCGAACACTGAAGCTTTCTTT. The rearrangement joins TRBV6-1 to TRBJ1-1; unclear D gene. CDR3 length equals 15 residues. Germline V CDR1 and CDR2: MNHNS, SASEGT. Trimming stripped 8 bases from V and 1 base from J, with 17 bases between.

The V call is TRBV7-2, the J call TRBJ2-3, with D possibly matching TRBD1 (5 bases). Germline CDR1 is SGHTA and CDR2 is FQGNSA. CDR3 length: 15 residues. V was pared by 4 bases and J by 1 base, with 12 bases between. The CDR3 coding sequence is TGTGCCAGCAGCTCCCCACCAGGGCGCACAGATACGCAGTATTTT. Protein product: CASSSPPGRTDTQYF.

This clone has a single count. The rearrangement links TRBV9 to TRBJ1-2; perhaps TRBD1 as D (6 bases). From germline, CDR1 is SGDLS and CDR2 YYNGEE. V gave up 2 bases and J gave up 5 bases, with 13 bases separating them. There are 14 residues in the CDR3. Here the CDR3 DNA reads TGTGCCAGCAGCGTCAGGGGCGAAAATTATGGCTACACCTTC. Translating gives CASSVRGENYGYTF.

The chain combines TRBV29-1 with TRBJ1-5, with D unresolved. Looked up from germline, CDR1 is SQVTM and CDR2 is ANQGSEA. This CDR3 has 12 amino acids. Trimming removed 0 bases from V and 6 bases from J, with 6 bases in between. CDR3 in DNA: TGCAGCGTTGAAGAAGCGGGTCAGCCCCAGCATTTT. The encoded protein is CSVEEAGQPQHF.

The V gene is TRBV5-5, the J gene TRBJ2-7, with 8 positions matching TRBD2. Germline V gene sequence: CDR1 SGHKS, CDR2 YYEKEE (reference sequence). Trimming removed 4 bases from V and 7 bases from J; junction bases left unmatched: 13. This CDR3 comprises 15 residues. CDR3 nucleotide sequence: TGTGCCAGCAGCCCCTCGATGGGGACTAGATCTGAGCAGTACTTC. Protein product: CASSPSMGTRSEQYF. Full variable domain (missing parts from reference TRBV5-5 and TRBJ2-7): DAGVTQSPTHLIKTRGQQVTLRCSPISGHKSVSWYQQVLGQGPQFIFQYYEKEERGRGNFPDRFSARQFPNYSSELNVNALLLGDSALYLCASSPSMGTRSEQYFGPGTRLTVT.

This clone turned up a few times. J is TRBJ1-2 and V is TRBV7-8, with 7 positions matching TRBD1. Germline CDR1 and CDR2: SGHVS and FQNEAQ. V lost 0 bases to trimming and J lost 7 bases; unmatched junction nucleotides: 5. The CDR3 runs 14 residues. The CDR3 region is CASSLAWQGGGYTF. The CDR3 DNA is TGTGCCAGCAGCTTAGCGTGGCAGGGGGGTGGCTACACCTTC.

The V and J genes are TRBV27 and TRBJ2-1; D may be TRBD2 (5 bases). The germline CDR1 and CDR2 sequences are MNHEY and SMNVEV (reference sequence). The CDR3 loop spans 13 amino acids. V was trimmed by 5 bases and J by 7 bases, leaving 12 bases between them. The CDR3 bases are TGTGCCAGCAGTCTAGGACTGTTAAATGAGCAGTTCTTC. Translated, it gives CASSLGLLNEQFF.

This chain uses TRBV5-1 with TRBJ1-2, with D maybe TRBD1 (6 bases). Germline assignment: CDR1 SGHRS and CDR2 YFSETQ. Trimming took off 7 bases at V and 1 base at J, with 29 bases between the two ends. This CDR3 spans 19 amino acids. The chain's CDR3 is CASRSPDSRSQTNNYGYTF. Written as DNA, the CDR3 is TGCGCCAGCCGATCCCCGGACAGCCGATCCCAAACGAATAACTATGGCTACACCTTC.